Below, 27 T cell receptor beta chains from the same sample are listed, as sequenced in a study of OX40 agonist ivuxolimab in advanced cancers. The repertoire was sequenced with immunoSEQ multiplex PCR; TCRdb's copy has only in-frame clones and lacks some. Here the sample spans tens of thousands of clones, around 81% being singletons. The sequencing here drew on CD4+ or CD8+ T cells sorted from blood, taken in a trial of the OX40 agonist ivuxolimab. The receptors derive from an adult with an advanced solid tumor such as melanoma, head and neck, liver or kidney cancer.

The V gene is TRBV5-1, the J gene TRBJ1-2; maybe TRBD1 (5 bases). The ends were cut back, 0 bases at V and 8 bases at J, with 5 bases in the middle. Germline V gives CDR1 SGHRS, CDR2 YFSETQ. The length of the CDR3 is 11 residues. The chain's CDR3 is CASSLGGGYTF. The CDR3 nucleotides are TGCGCCAGCAGCTTGGGGGGCGGCTACACCTTC.

This chain connects TRBV19 to TRBJ2-3, with TRBD1 identical over 12 bases. V lost 0 bases, J lost 14 bases, and 3 bases stayed unmatched. The germline CDR1 and CDR2 sequences are LNHDA and SQIVND (reference sequence). The CDR3 sequence is 13 residues long. The CDR3 DNA reads TGTGCCAGTAGTATAGATCGGGACAGGGGGCTGTATTTT. It translates to CASSIDRDRGLYF.

The chain joins TRBV10-1 to TRBJ2-7; D perhaps matches TRBD2 (5 bases). Germline V CDR1 and CDR2: WNHNN, SYGVQD (reference sequence). The length of the CDR3 is 16 residues. Trimming stripped 4 bases from V and 4 bases from J, with 20 bases between. CDR3 bases: TGCGCCAGCAGTGGTGGGAGTTCCTCATCCCCTTACGAGCAGTACTTC. Amino acid sequence: CASSGGSSSSPYEQYF.

The CDR3 loop is CASSLGTVYEQYF. Written as DNA, the CDR3 is TGTGCCAGCAGCCTCGGGACGGTCTACGAGCAGTACTTC. The V call is TRBV28, the J call TRBJ2-7; the D call may be TRBD1 or TRBD2 (5 bases each). CDR1 and CDR2 (germline): MDHEN, SYDVKM. V was shortened by 6 bases and J by 3 bases, with 12 bases between the two germline ends. The CDR3 spans 13 residues.

This clone was counted between two and nine times. The genes are TRBV7-9 and TRBJ2-5; the match to TRBD1 covers 7 bases. The CDR3 is made up of 13 amino acids. With 2 bases clipped from V and 4 bases from J, the junction kept 1 base outside the gene matches. Germline loops: CDR1 SEHNR, CDR2 FQNEAQ (reference sequence). CDR3 nucleotide sequence: TGTGCCAGCAGCTTAAGGACAGGAGAGACCCAGTACTTC. Translated, it gives CASSLRTGETQYF.

V and J are TRBV4-1 and TRBJ2-4; 10 bases align to TRBD1. The CDR3 has 16 amino acids. The germline V gene encodes CDR1 MGHRA and CDR2 YSYEKL. Unmatched junction bases numbered 6, after V lost 1 base and J lost 6 bases. The CDR3 here is CASSQGRDRGVNIQYF. CDR3 sequence (DNA): TGCGCCAGCAGCCAAGGGAGGGACAGGGGAGTAAACATTCAGTACTTC.

The V and J genes are TRBV7-2 and TRBJ2-3; 7 bases map to TRBD2. This CDR3 has 16 residues. Trimming removed 5 bases from V and 10 bases from J; junction bases left unmatched: 18. Germline-derived CDR1 and CDR2 are SGHTA and FQGNSA. CDR3 protein: CASSILSGTTTGAQYF. Written as DNA, the CDR3 is TGTGCCAGCAGCATACTATCCGGGACTACTACTGGGGCGCAGTATTTT.

This clone was seen a few times. The chain recombines TRBV11-3 with TRBJ2-3, with 7 bases fitting TRBD2. Germline loops: CDR1 SGHNT, CDR2 YENEEA. J gave up 2 bases and V 6 bases, and 8 bases lay outside the gene matches. The CDR3 spans 15 residues. CDR3 bases: TGTGCCAGCAGGACGGGAGGTCTAGACACAGATACGCAGTATTTT. It yields the protein CASRTGGLDTDTQYF.

In its sample, this clone was seen a few times. The chain is built from TRBV7-2 and TRBJ1-3; D remains ambiguous. Germline V gene lookup returns CDR1 SGHTA and CDR2 FQGNSA. Deletions cut 1 base from V and 5 bases from J, with 3 bases between. This CDR3 is built from 12 residues. The CDR3 coding sequence is TGTGCCAGCAGCTTAGGGAGAAACACCATATATTTT. Amino acids: CASSLGRNTIYF.

The gene calls are TRBV11-3 and TRBJ2-5, with TRBD2 matching over 14 bases. V gave up 5 bases and J gave up 3 bases; unmatched junction bases: 5. The CDR3 length is 16 residues. The germline CDR1 and CDR2 sequences are SGHNT and YENEEA. The CDR3 here is CASSAGTSGRKETQYF. In DNA, the CDR3 is TGTGCCAGCAGCGCCGGGACTAGCGGGAGAAAAGAGACCCAGTACTTC.

The chain carries TRBV12-5 and TRBJ2-6, with a weak D call TRBD1 (5 bases). The CDR3 totals 18 residues. Germline V gene data show CDR1 as LGHNT and CDR2 as FRNRAP. V dropped 5 bases and J dropped 5 bases, with 22 bases sitting between them. CDR3 sequence reads: CASGLLHAGQSRANVLTF. CDR3 bases: TGTGCTAGTGGTCTACTCCATGCAGGACAAAGTCGGGCCAACGTCCTGACTTTC.

The rearrangement links TRBV27 to TRBJ1-3; a possible D gene is TRBD1 (5 bases). The germline CDR1 and CDR2 sequences are MNHEY and SMNVEV (reference sequence). V shed 4 bases and J shed 1 base, with 8 bases lying between them. CDR3 length: 14 amino acids. This CDR3 is CASSSGGSGNTIYF. Here the CDR3 DNA reads TGTGCCAGCAGTTCTGGGGGGTCTGGAAACACCATATATTTT.

The V and J genes are TRBV1 and TRBJ1-2. TRBV1 is an annotated pseudogene. This CDR3 has 16 residues. CDR3 in DNA: TGCACCAGCAGCTCAATAGGGCCAGGGACGAACTATGGCTACACCTTC. The encoded protein is CTSSSIGPGTNYGYTF.

The sample holds one count of this clone. J is TRBJ2-2 and V is TRBV18; D not certain. The CDR3 loop spans 16 amino acids. Germline CDR1 KGHSH, CDR2 LQKENI. V was pared by 6 bases and J by 2 bases, with 16 bases between. In DNA form, the CDR3 reads TGTGCCAGCTCCCCCACTTACATCGTCAACACCGGGGAGCTGTTTTTT. Protein product: CASSPTYIVNTGELFF.

V and J are TRBV7-2 and TRBJ2-5; D is uncertain. The CDR3 spans 13 residues. Germline values: CDR1 SGHTA, CDR2 FQGNSA. Trimming left V 1 base short and J 6 bases short, with 9 bases between. CDR3 nucleotide sequence: TGTGCCAGCAGCTTAGAACTCAGGCAGACCCAGTACTTC. Amino acids: CASSLELRQTQYF.

This clone was picked up one time. Other DNA sequences in this specimen translate into the identical CDR3. The chain is built from TRBV11-3 and TRBJ2-5, with D unclear. Trimming removed 1 base from V and 1 base from J, with 7 bases in between. The germline gives CDR1 SGHNT, CDR2 YENEEA. The CDR3 is made up of 14 amino acids. The CDR3 loop is CASSLGRSQETQYF. The CDR3 DNA is TGTGCCAGCAGCTTAGGGCGGAGCCAAGAGACCCAGTACTTC.

This clone is termed medium-sized (0.01 to 0.1%). The genes are TRBV30 and TRBJ2-4; D perhaps matches TRBD2 (7 bases). The CDR3 spans 14 residues. V was trimmed by 2 bases and J by 0 bases, leaving 8 bases between them. Germline loops: CDR1 GTSNPN, CDR2 SVGIG (reference sequence). The CDR3 is CAWSRGGAKNIQYF. The CDR3 DNA is TGTGCCTGGAGTAGGGGGGGAGCCAAAAACATTCAGTACTTC.

This clone was detected once. The germline gene is not matched at one end of the junction; a read error may be the cause. V and J are TRBV11-3 and TRBJ2-2, with 8 nucleotides matching TRBD2. CDR1 is SGHNT and CDR2 is YENEEA in the germline V gene. The CDR3 contains 13 residues. In DNA, the CDR3 is TGTGCCTCAGCATTCAGGAGGGCGGGGGGGCTGTTTTTT. Translation gives CASAFRRAGGLFF.

CDR3 bases: TGTGCCTGGAGTCTCGGGACAGTTAATGAAAAACTGTTTTTT. Translated: CAWSLGTVNEKLFF. This chain uses TRBV30 with TRBJ1-4, with 7 bases matching TRBD1. V was clipped by 2 bases and J by 4 bases; unmatched bases: 4. The CDR3 totals 14 residues. Germline values: CDR1 GTSNPN, CDR2 SVGIG (reference sequence).

This clone has only a few counts. This chain uses TRBV19 with TRBJ2-1; D not resolved. The V gene's germline CDR1 is LNHDA and CDR2 SQIVND (reference sequence). V was pared by 9 bases and J by 0 bases, with 9 bases between. This CDR3 has 13 amino acids. The CDR3 here is CASLDGSYNEQFF. As DNA, the CDR3 is TGTGCCAGCCTTGATGGCTCCTACAATGAGCAGTTCTTC.

This rearrangement joins TRBV9 to TRBJ2-7, with 13 positions matching TRBD2. This CDR3 region has 16 residues. Per germline, CDR1 SGDLS and CDR2 YYNGEE. Trimming removed 0 bases from V and 3 bases from J; junction bases left unmatched: 3. The CDR3 bases are TGTGCCAGCAGCGTAGAACTAGCGGGAGGGCTCTACGAGCAGTACTTC. Translating it yields CASSVELAGGLYEQYF. The variable domain in full, with the rest retrieved from reference TRBV9 and TRBJ2-7, is DSGVTQTPKHLITATGQRVTLRCSPRSGDLSVYWYQQSLDQGLQFLIQYYNGEERAKGNILERFSAQQFPDLHSELNLSSLELGDSALYFCASSVELAGGLYEQYFGPGTRLTVT.

This clone is a singleton in its sample. The chain couples TRBV7-2 to TRBJ1-5, with TRBD1 matching over 8 bases. The ends lost 2 bases at V and 3 bases at J; junction bases unmatched: 3. CDR1 and CDR2 (germline): SGHTA, FQGNSA. The CDR3 extends over 15 amino acids. The CDR3 region has the DNA TGTGCCAGCAGCTTATGGACAGGGCTCAATCAGCCCCAGCATTTT. It specifies CASSLWTGLNQPQHF.

This clone has a handful of counts. This sequence joins TRBV9 and TRBJ2-7; tentative D call: TRBD1 (6 bases). The V gene's germline CDR1 is SGDLS and CDR2 YYNGEE. The CDR3 runs 15 residues. Trimming removed 4 bases from V and 0 bases from J, with 14 bases in between. The CDR3 here is CASSPDSETSYEQYF. The CDR3 nucleotides are TGTGCCAGCAGCCCGGACAGTGAAACCTCCTACGAGCAGTACTTC.

The chain couples TRBV19 to TRBJ2-1; D gene unclear. CDR3 length equals 14 residues. With 7 bases removed from V and 0 bases from J, the gap between germline ends came to 10 bases. The germline CDR1 and CDR2 sequences are LNHDA and SQIVND (reference sequence). The CDR3 nucleotides read TGTGCCAGTACCCCATCCAGCTCCTACAATGAGCAGTTCTTC. It is translated as CASTPSSSYNEQFF.

The V and J genes are TRBV7-6 and TRBJ2-5, with D possibly matching TRBD2 (7 bases). V gave up 5 bases and J gave up 4 bases, with 17 bases separating them. The CDR3 contains 15 residues. Looked up from germline, CDR1 is SGHVS and CDR2 is FNYEAQ. CDR3 in amino acids: CASSLGPAGAETQYF. In DNA form, the CDR3 reads TGTGCCAGCAGCCTGGGGCCGGCGGGGGCAGAGACCCAGTACTTC.

The chain couples TRBV28 to TRBJ2-1; D is possibly TRBD1 (6 bases). Germline CDR1 reads MDHEN; CDR2 reads SYDVKM. The V gene lost 2 bases and the J gene lost 7 bases, with 6 bases spanning the gap. The CDR3 loop spans 12 amino acids. The chain's CDR3 is CASSLQGNEQFF. The CDR3 DNA follows: TGTGCCAGCAGTTTACAGGGGAATGAGCAGTTCTTC.

This chain connects TRBV4-1 to TRBJ2-6, with no clear D. The germline V and J ends were trimmed by 4 bases and 4 bases, with 8 bases remaining between them. This CDR3 has 14 residues. Germline V gene lookup returns CDR1 MGHRA and CDR2 YSYEKL. In nucleotides, the CDR3 is TGCGCCAGCAGCCCGCAGCTGGGGGCCAACGTCCTGACTTTC. It encodes CASSPQLGANVLTF.